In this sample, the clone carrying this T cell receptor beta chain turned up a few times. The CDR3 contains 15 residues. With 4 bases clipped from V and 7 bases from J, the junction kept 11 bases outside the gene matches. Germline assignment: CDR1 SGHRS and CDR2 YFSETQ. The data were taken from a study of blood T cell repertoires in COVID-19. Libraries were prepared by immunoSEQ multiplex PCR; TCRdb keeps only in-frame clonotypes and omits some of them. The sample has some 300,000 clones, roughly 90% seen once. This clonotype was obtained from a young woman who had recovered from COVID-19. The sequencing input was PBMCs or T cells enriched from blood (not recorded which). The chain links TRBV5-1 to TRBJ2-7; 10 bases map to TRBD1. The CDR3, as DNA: TGCGCCAGCAGCGGAACGACGGGACAGGGGCTTGAGCAGTACTTC. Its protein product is CASSGTTGQGLEQYF.